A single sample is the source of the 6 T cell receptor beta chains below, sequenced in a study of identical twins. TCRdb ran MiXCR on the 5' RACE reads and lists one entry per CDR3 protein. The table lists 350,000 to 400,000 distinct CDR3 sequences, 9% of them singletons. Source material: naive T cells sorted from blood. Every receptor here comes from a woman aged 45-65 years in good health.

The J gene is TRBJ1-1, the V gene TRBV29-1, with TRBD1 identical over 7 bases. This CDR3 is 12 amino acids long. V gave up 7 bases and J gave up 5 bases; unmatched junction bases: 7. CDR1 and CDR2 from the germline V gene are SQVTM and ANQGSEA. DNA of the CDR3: TGCAGCGCCCACAGGGGAGGGACTGAAGCTTTCTTT. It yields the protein CSAHRGGTEAFF. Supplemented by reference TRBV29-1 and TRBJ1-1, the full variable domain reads SAVISQKPSRDICQRGTSLTIQCQVDSQVTMMFWYRQQPGQSLTLIATANQGSEATYESGFVIDKFPISRPNLTFSTLTVSNMSPEDSSIYLCSAHRGGTEAFFGQGTRLTVV.

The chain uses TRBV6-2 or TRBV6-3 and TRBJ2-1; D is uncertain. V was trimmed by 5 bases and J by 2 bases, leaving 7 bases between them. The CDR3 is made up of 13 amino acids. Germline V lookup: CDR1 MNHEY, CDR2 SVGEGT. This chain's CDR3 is CASSPTPYNEQFF. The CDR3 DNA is TGTGCCAGCAGTCCCACCCCCTACAATGAGCAGTTCTTC.

CDR3 in DNA: TGTGCCAGCAGTTTATCGGCGGAAGGGGAAGCTTTCTTT. Translated, it gives CASSLSAEGEAFF. V gene TRBV27 combines with J gene TRBJ1-1, with D uncertain. Germline V gene data show CDR1 as MNHEY and CDR2 as SMNVEV (reference sequence). This CDR3 has 13 residues. Trimming removed 0 bases at V and 8 bases at J, with 10 bases between.

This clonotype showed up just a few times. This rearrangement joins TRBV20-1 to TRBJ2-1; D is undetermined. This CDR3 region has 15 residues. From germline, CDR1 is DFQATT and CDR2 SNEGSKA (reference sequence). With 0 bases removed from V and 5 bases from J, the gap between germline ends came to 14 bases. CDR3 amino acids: CSARDWSGSDNEQFF. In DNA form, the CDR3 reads TGCAGTGCTAGAGATTGGTCCGGTTCGGACAATGAGCAGTTCTTC.

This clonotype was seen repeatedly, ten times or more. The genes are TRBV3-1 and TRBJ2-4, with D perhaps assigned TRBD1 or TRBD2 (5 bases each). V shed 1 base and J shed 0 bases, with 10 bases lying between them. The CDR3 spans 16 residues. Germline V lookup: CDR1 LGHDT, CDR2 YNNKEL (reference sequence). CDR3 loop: CASSQGRGIAKNIQYF. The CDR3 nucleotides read TGTGCCAGCAGCCAAGGTCGGGGCATAGCCAAAAACATTCAGTACTTC.

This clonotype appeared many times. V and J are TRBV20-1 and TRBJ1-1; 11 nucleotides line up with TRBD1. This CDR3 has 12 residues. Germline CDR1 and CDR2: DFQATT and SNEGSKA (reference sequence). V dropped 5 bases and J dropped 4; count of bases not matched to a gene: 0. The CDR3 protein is CSAGQGATEAFF. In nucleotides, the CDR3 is TGCAGTGCTGGACAGGGGGCCACTGAAGCTTTCTTT.